The TCR beta chain described here comes from a study of glioma-infiltrating T cells after dendritic cell vaccination. Time point indicated: after dendritic cell vaccination, including at tumor progression/relapse. This CDR3 contains 14 residues. CDR1 is LNHDA and CDR2 is SQIVND in the germline V gene (reference sequence). The V and J ends lost 4 bases and 3 bases respectively, with 10 bases between them. TCRB CDR3 was amplified from 2 ug genomic DNA or less. Measured with immunoSEQ multiplex PCR; TCRdb has only the in-frame clones, and not every one. This repertoire shows roughly 80,000 clones, around 86% found once; its top ten account for around 2.4%.

The chain joins TRBV19 to TRBJ1-3; D is possibly TRBD1 (5 bases). The source was blood, collected after dendritic cell vaccination. This clonotype originated in a human donor with glioblastoma. The CDR3 loop is CASSTQGLGNTIYF. The CDR3 coding sequence is TGTGCCAGTAGTACTCAGGGCCTTGGAAACACCATATATTTT.